The 27 T cell receptor beta chains reported below all come from one sample, sequenced in a study of control samples from healthy donors and cancer patients. Here immunoSEQ multiplex PCR was the method, and the copy in TCRdb shows in-frame clones only, minus some. Among about 99,000 clones, approximately 90% were seen once, and the ten largest hold 19%. The sequenced sample was PBMCs. These receptors were taken from a man aged 60 to 75 with lung cancer.

Concerning this clone: The same CDR3 is also encoded by other DNA sequences in this sample. This sequence joins TRBV30 and TRBJ2-2; 7 bases map to TRBD1. Trimming at V came to 5 bases and at J to 5 bases, leaving 14 bases not matched to a gene. The CDR3 runs 16 residues. Germline V lookup: CDR1 GTSNPN, CDR2 SVGIG (reference sequence). CDR3: CAWRGKGARGTGELFF. The CDR3 bases are TGTGCCTGGCGGGGAAAGGGGGCCAGGGGAACCGGGGAGCTGTTTTTT.

This clone has only a few counts. The J gene is TRBJ1-1, the V gene TRBV10-1; the D is unclear. The germline V and J ends were trimmed by 3 bases and 0 bases, with 5 bases remaining between them. This CDR3 has 13 residues. Germline lookup yields CDR1 WNHNN and CDR2 SYGVQD (reference sequence). In DNA, the CDR3 is TGCGCCAGCAGTGAATCGATGAACACTGAAGCTTTCTTT. Encoded protein: CASSESMNTEAFF.

This rearrangement joins TRBV10-1 to TRBJ2-2; D could derive from TRBD1 or TRBD2 (5 bases each). Trimming shortened V by 7 bases and J by 4 bases, and 10 bases separated the two germline ends. The CDR3 is 13 amino acids. Germline lookup yields CDR1 WNHNN and CDR2 SYGVQD (reference sequence). CDR3 region: CASNRDGTGELFF. The CDR3 DNA reads as TGCGCCAGCAACCGGGACGGCACCGGGGAGCTGTTTTTT.

The chain joins TRBV5-6 to TRBJ2-7; tentative D call: TRBD2 (5 bases). Per the germline V gene, CDR1 is SGHDT and CDR2 is YYEEEE. V lost 4 bases and J lost 6, with 14 bases in between. The CDR3 sequence is 13 residues long. DNA of the CDR3: TGTGCCAGCAGCGAGAACCTGAGCGGCGAGCAGTACGTC. Protein product: CASSENLSGEQYV.

This clone is a singleton in its sample. J is TRBJ1-1 and V is TRBV5-6; 7 positions agree with TRBD1. Unmatched junction bases numbered 6, after V lost 0 bases and J lost 1 base. The CDR3 is 16 residues long. The V gene's germline CDR1 is SGHDT and CDR2 YYEEEE. CDR3 amino acids: CASSLGLYRGNTEAFF. Written as DNA, the CDR3 is TGTGCCAGCAGCTTGGGATTGTACAGGGGGAACACTGAAGCTTTCTTT.

About this clone itself: The sample carries other DNA sequences with the same CDR3. The chain is built from TRBV9 and TRBJ2-3; 14 bases line up with TRBD2. Germline CDR1 is SGDLS and CDR2 is YYNGEE. Trimming cost V 0 bases and J 3 bases; bases outside gene matches: 0. There are 16 residues in the CDR3. The CDR3 sequence is CASSVGLAGGTDTQYF. The CDR3 DNA follows: TGTGCCAGCAGCGTAGGACTAGCGGGGGGGACAGATACGCAGTATTTT.

The chain is built from TRBV9 and TRBJ2-3; tentative D call: TRBD2 (6 bases). Germline V CDR1 and CDR2: SGDLS, YYNGEE. V lost 3 bases, J lost 0 bases, and 8 bases lay in between. The length of the CDR3 is 14 residues. The CDR3 loop reads CASSEEGSTDTQYF. The CDR3 DNA reads TGTGCCAGCAGCGAGGAGGGGAGCACAGATACGCAGTATTTT.

In regard to this clone: In the same sample, other DNA sequences code for this CDR3. The V gene is TRBV7-2, the J gene TRBJ1-2; 7 nucleotides align to TRBD1. The ends lost 1 base at V and 4 bases at J; junction bases unmatched: 3. There are 14 residues in the CDR3. CDR1 and CDR2 from the germline V gene are SGHTA and FQGNSA. As DNA, the CDR3 is TGTGCCAGCAGCTTAGGGACAGGTGGCTATGGCTACACCTTC. It yields the protein CASSLGTGGYGYTF.

The V call is TRBV7-3, the J call TRBJ2-5; a possible D gene is TRBD1 (5 bases). The CDR3 covers 16 residues. V shed 5 bases and J shed 2 bases, with 18 bases lying between them. Germline loops: CDR1 SGHTA, CDR2 FQGTGA. The CDR3 spells CASSPYGRVGQETQYF. The CDR3 coding sequence is TGTGCCAGCAGCCCCTACGGCAGGGTGGGACAAGAGACCCAGTACTTC. The whole variable domain, filled in from reference TRBV7-3 and TRBJ2-5, reads GAGVSQTPSNKVTEKGKYVELRCDPISGHTALYWYRQSLGQGPEFLIYFQGTGAADDSGLPNDRFFAVRPEGSVSTLKIQRTERGDSAVYLCASSPYGRVGQETQYFGPGTRLLVL.

The chain combines TRBV7-9 with TRBJ1-1; TRBD1 matches at 9 bases. The CDR3 is 20 residues long. V shed 5 bases and J 1 base; nucleotides not matched to a gene: 20. Germline V gene sequence: CDR1 SEHNR, CDR2 FQNEAQ (reference sequence). CDR3 coding DNA: TGTGCCAGCAGCAGCTTGGGACAGGGTCCCGAAGTTTTATGGAACACTGAAGCTTTCTTT. Translating gives CASSSLGQGPEVLWNTEAFF.

The chain uses TRBV7-3 and TRBJ2-4; TRBD1 matches at 8 bases. The V and J ends lost 4 bases and 6 bases, in that order; junction bases with no gene match: 2. CDR3 length equals 13 residues. The germline V gene encodes CDR1 SGHTA and CDR2 FQGTGA. The CDR3: CASSSDRANIQYF. CDR3 DNA sequence: TGTGCCAGCAGCTCGGACAGGGCAAACATTCAGTACTTC.

The chain employs TRBV5-1 and TRBJ1-3; the D is unclear. The CDR3 consists of 14 residues. V shed 4 bases and J shed 0 bases, with 8 bases lying between them. CDR1 SGHRS and CDR2 YFSETQ come from the germline V gene. CDR3: CASSQATSGNTIYF. CDR3 nucleotide sequence: TGCGCCAGCAGCCAGGCCACCTCTGGAAACACCATATATTTT.

V is TRBV6-5 and J is TRBJ2-5; D is perhaps TRBD1 or TRBD2 (6 bases each). CDR1 and CDR2 (germline): MNHEY, SVGAGI. CDR3 length: 15 amino acids. Deletions cut 6 bases from V and 4 bases from J, with 18 bases between. The CDR3 DNA reads as TGTGCCAGCAGACGATTGGGGGGCAGGATAGAGACCCAGTACTTC. Translation: CASRRLGGRIETQYF.

The chain employs TRBV12-3 or TRBV12-4 and TRBJ1-5, with D unclear. This CDR3 contains 13 residues. Deletions cut 4 bases from V and 9 bases from J, with 13 bases between. CDR3 residues: CASSSAPGAPQHF. CDR3 in DNA: TGTGCCAGCAGTTCCGCCCCTGGAGCGCCCCAGCATTTT.

The chain combines TRBV5-1 with TRBJ2-5; D call uncertain. The V and J ends lost 1 base and 5 bases respectively, with 3 bases between them. This CDR3 is 11 amino acids long. Germline V lookup: CDR1 SGHRS, CDR2 YFSETQ. DNA of the CDR3: TGCGCCAGCAGCTTGTCGGAGACCCAGTACTTC. Protein sequence: CASSLSETQYF. Variable domain in full (rest from reference TRBV5-1 and TRBJ2-5): KAGVTQTPRYLIKTRGQQVTLSCSPISGHRSVSWYQQTPGQGLQFLFEYFSETQRNKGNFPGRFSGRQFSNSRSEMNVSTLELGDSALYLCASSLSETQYFGPGTRLLVL.

This clone was recorded a few times. The chain employs TRBV30 and TRBJ1-2; 10 nucleotides match TRBD1. Germline loops: CDR1 GTSNPN, CDR2 SVGIG (reference sequence). V lost 3 bases to trimming and J lost 4 bases; unmatched junction nucleotides: 5. There are 14 residues in the CDR3. The CDR3 nucleotides read TGTGCCTGGAGAAAGACAGGGGGCTCCTATGGCTACACCTTC. It encodes CAWRKTGGSYGYTF. The whole variable domain, filled in from reference TRBV30 and TRBJ1-2, reads SQTIHQWPATLVQPVGSPLSLECTVEGTSNPNLYWYRQAAGRGLQLLFYSVGIGQISSEVPQNLSASRPQDRQFILSSKKLLLSDSGFYLCAWRKTGGSYGYTFGSGTRLTVV.

As for this clone: The DNA is left out, because the CDR3 cannot be placed on it with certainty; the CDR3 is given as TCRdb lists it. The chain couples TRBV7-9 to TRBJ1-4. In germline, CDR1 is SEHNR, CDR2 FQNEAQ (reference sequence). The CDR3 is 16 residues long, counting both termini. CDR3 sequence: CASSLFLSVTNEKLFF.

Points on this clone: The germline gene is not matched at one end of the junction; a read error may be the cause. The sample carries other DNA sequences with the same CDR3. This chain joins TRBV3-1 (or the pseudogene TRBV3-2) and TRBJ1-4; 8 bases line up with TRBD1. The CDR3 is made up of 15 amino acids. CDR1 and CDR2 (germline): LGHDT, YNNKEL (reference sequence). The CDR3 region has the DNA TGTGCCAGCAGCCTCAGGACAGGGACCAATGAGAAACTGTTTTTT. It specifies CASSLRTGTNEKLFF.

This clone was observed a single time. V usage is TRBV4-1 and J usage is TRBJ2-1, with TRBD2 matching over 7 bases. V shed 1 base, J shed 7 bases, and the junction held 10 bases outside the gene matches. From germline, CDR1 is MGHRA and CDR2 YSYEKL. The CDR3 runs 16 residues. In nucleotides, the CDR3 is TGCGCCAGCAGCCAAGTGGCGTTGGGAGGGGTGAATGAGCAGTTCTTC. Its protein product is CASSQVALGGVNEQFF.

The rearrangement joins TRBV5-1 to TRBJ1-1; D may be TRBD1 (5 bases). The CDR3 covers 14 residues. The germline gives CDR1 SGHRS, CDR2 YFSETQ. Between the trimmed V and J ends, which lost 0 bases and 3 bases, there was a span of 9 bases. The CDR3 spells CASSLGDVYTEAFF. CDR3 DNA sequence: TGCGCCAGCAGCTTGGGGGACGTTTACACTGAAGCTTTCTTT.

The V gene is TRBV5-6, the J gene TRBJ2-5, with D possibly called TRBD1 or TRBD2 (6 bases each). This CDR3 comprises 17 residues. The germline V gene has CDR1 SGHDT and CDR2 YYEEEE. V lost 5 bases to trimming and J lost 2 bases, with 22 bases between them. In DNA form, the CDR3 reads TGTGCCAGCAGTAGATGGGGGGCAGGGGTGAGGCAAGAGACCCAGTACTTC. Residues: CASSRWGAGVRQETQYF.

The V and J genes are TRBV9 and TRBJ2-7; TRBD1 matches 9 bases. The CDR3 sequence is 16 residues long. Germline CDR1 reads SGDLS; CDR2 reads YYNGEE. V lost 4 bases, J lost 1 base, and 9 bases stayed unmatched. DNA of the CDR3: TGTGCCAGCAGCCCAGGGGGGGGACAGGGATCCTACGAGCAGTACTTC. It encodes CASSPGGGQGSYEQYF.

This rearrangement joins TRBV5-1 to TRBJ2-5, with 7 nucleotides matching TRBD1. Unmatched junction bases numbered 10, after V lost 4 bases and J lost 4 bases. The germline CDR1 and CDR2 sequences are SGHRS and YFSETQ. The length of the CDR3 is 15 residues. The CDR3 protein is CASSTQTGSGETQYF. The CDR3 region has the DNA TGCGCCAGCAGCACCCAGACAGGGTCGGGAGAGACCCAGTACTTC.

In the case of this clone: Other DNA sequences of this sample code for an identical CDR3. The V call is TRBV5-1, the J call TRBJ2-5; 7 nucleotides line up with TRBD1. The CDR3 loop spans 13 amino acids. CDR1 and CDR2 (germline): SGHRS, YFSETQ. The V and J ends lost 5 bases and 3 bases, in that order; junction bases with no gene match: 4. In DNA form, the CDR3 reads TGCGCCAGCAGTAGGCAGGGGGAAGAGACCCAGTACTTC. Amino acids: CASSRQGEETQYF.

The chain employs TRBV4-2 and TRBJ2-7, with 7 bases aligning to TRBD1. The V gene end was trimmed by 5 bases and the J gene end by 2 bases; junction bases not matched to a gene: 6. Germline CDR1 is LGHNA and CDR2 is YNFKEQ. CDR3 length: 14 amino acids. CDR3 sequence (DNA): TGTGCCAGCAGCACAAACAGGGGCGCCTACGAGCAGTACGTC. Amino acid sequence: CASSTNRGAYEQYV.

The chain links TRBV2 to TRBJ2-7, with TRBD2 matching over 7 bases. CDR1 and CDR2 (germline): SNHLY, FYNNEI. With 7 bases clipped from V and 7 bases from J, the junction kept 13 bases outside the gene matches. This CDR3 has 14 amino acids. The CDR3 is CASKIGGDYGEQYF. The DNA of the CDR3 is TGTGCCAGCAAGATAGGTGGGGACTACGGGGAGCAGTACTTC.

This clone showed up many times. This sequence joins TRBV6-4 and TRBJ2-2; 8 bases agree with TRBD1. Trimming removed 6 bases from V and 1 base from J; junction bases left unmatched: 4. This CDR3 region has 15 residues. CDR1 is MRHNA and CDR2 is SNTAGT in the germline V gene. The DNA for the CDR3 is TGTGCCAGCAGCCGGACAGGGAAGAACACCGGGGAGCTGTTTTTT. Amino acid sequence: CASSRTGKNTGELFF.